Described below is a single T cell receptor beta chain sequence and its context. Its antigen target is currently unknown. Qualities for individual bases were not recorded, and no much larger clone is one base off. The same CDR3 arises from other DNA sequences in this sample as well. This record belongs to a study of T cell responses to AZD1222 COVID-19 vaccine (dated by TCRdb to the early 2020s). Study-level background: AZD1222 recipients whose second dose came at about 4 weeks and those whose second dose came at about 12 weeks were combined into one group, since spike-specific TCR depth and breadth did not differ between the two schedules. A total of under 250 trial participants underwent TCR sequencing, of whom around 210 had received two doses of AZD1222 and roughly 26 had received two doses of the MenACWY control vaccine. Trial participants were enrolled into age subgroups of 18-55, 56-69 and 70-plus years, which contained about 150, 27 and 61 TCR-sequenced participants, respectively.

The label giving this sample's time point can be read as: baseline before first vaccination. Vaccinee samples came from UK trials COV001 and COV002, including a single-blind randomized controlled phase 2/3 trial of AZD1222 (ChAdOx1 nCoV-19) in healthy adults. For TCRbeta chain sequencing, PBMC samples from trial participants were taken at day 0 and at day 28 after the second dose. The CDR3 regions of human TCRbeta chains were subjected to immunosequencing. The original pipeline was this. TCRs in the repertoires were matched against a reference library of SARS-CoV-2-specific TCRs that had been generated with the MIRA antigen-specificity platform. Breadth meant the fraction of unique TCRs that were SARS-CoV-2-associated, whereas depth meant the fraction of total T cells that were SARS-CoV-2-associated. Using the MIRA data, each spike-specific TCR was assigned both to the spike region to which the TCR was reactive and to a CD4 or CD8 class. Log10-transformed breadth and depth values were compared by one-way ANOVA with Sidak's multiple comparisons tests. Entries here come from immuneACCESS through TCRdb and include only in-frame sequences with V and J called. Some clones fail to appear in such tables; in the studies checked, an unresolved V gene covers under half of the shortfall, and the cause of the remainder is unknown. The D gene and trimming were derived from the DNA, and the V and J assignments and clone size from that table. This sample holds 65,000 or so clones; roughly 84% were observed only once. The top ten clones comprise 9.8% of the sample.

General study outcomes and caveats: Vaccine-associated CD4 TCRs spanned the whole spike protein, with dominant responses in regions 160-218 and 743-854. Most participants were white British and females outnumbered males, and the authors suggested that clonal diversity may have been underestimated. In the small 56-69-year group, the increase in depth fell short of significance, most likely because of low power. Conclusions about previously exposed vaccinees were limited because only six AZD1222 recipients were SARS-CoV-2 seropositive at baseline. After two AZD1222 doses, spike-specific TCR breadth and depth were significantly higher than at day 0 and than in MenACWY recipients. Because no day 14 peak-response samples were available, repertoires were characterized only after the peak T cell response. Reportedly, almost half of the unique spike-specific TCRs recognized epitopes lying outside the regions that are mutated in the B.1.351 and B.1.1.7 variants.

Reading the germline V gene (reference sequence) gives CDR1 MNHEY and CDR2 SMNVEV. V and J are truncated by 1 base and 5 bases respectively, leaving an intervening sequence of 6 bases. The cysteine opens and the phenylalanine closes a CDR3 of 12 amino acids. The retained sequence is limited to the CDR3, 36 bases, with the frame set at the first base. This clonotype was obtained from an adult in good health. The sequence is built from TRBV27 and TRBJ2-7; TRBD1 might be the D gene, on 5 matching bases. Sample: peripheral blood, taken on day 0 of AZD1222 vaccination. The CDR3 corresponds to CASSLLGDEQYF. The sequence in DNA is TGTGCCAGCAGTTTATTAGGGGACGAGCAGTACTTC.